This T cell receptor beta chain came from a study of blood T cell repertoires in COVID-19. Study background: COVID-19 samples, acute and convalescent, were from the United States, Italy and Spain. PBMCs, B-cell-depleted T cells, or T cells were the source of the cDNA or gDNA that made up the material.

Trimming cost V 1 base and J 6 bases, with 16 bases left between them. Germline V gene sequence: CDR1 MGHRA, CDR2 YSYEKL. The CDR3 sequence is 15 residues long. Generated by immunoSEQ multiplex PCR, the TCRdb table keeps only in-frame clones and is missing some. Of a few hundred thousand clones listed, approximately 86% are singletons. Specimen: peripheral blood. The receptor's source is a man aged 25-40 years with active or convalescent COVID-19. This chain joins TRBV4-1 and TRBJ2-7; D is possibly TRBD1 (5 bases). The CDR3 DNA reads as TGCGCCAGCAGCCAAGCGGCAGGGCACTCCGGCGAGCAGTACTTC. It yields the protein CASSQAAGHSGEQYF.